These T cell receptor beta chains were read from a single sample in a study of cytomegalovirus exposure and HLA in healthy donors. Produced via immunoSEQ multiplex PCR; TCRdb's table is partial and in-frame only. The sample contains about 160,000 clones, 80% to 90% of which appear only once. The sequencing sample was made of PBMCs. The receptor set was obtained from a man in his fifties or sixties in good health and CMV-seropositive. CDR3s include the opening cysteine and the closing phenylalanine or tryptophan. Each record gives: D gene, V gene, clone size, J gene, CDR3 DNA, CDR3 protein. D genes are given only for firm matches. Size is omitted from some rows. Given values are once, few, many or a class for expanded clones.

D: -
V: TRBV2
size: -
J: TRBJ1-5
DNA: TGTGCCAGCAGAAGTCGGGGGAATCAGCCCCAGCATTTT
CDR3: CASRSRGNQPQHF

D: -
V: TRBV7-8
size: -
J: TRBJ2-7
DNA: TGTGCCAGCAGATCCCTCATGGAGTCCGAGCAGTACTTC
CDR3: CASRSLMESEQYF

D: -
V: TRBV7-2
size: -
J: TRBJ2-2
DNA: TGTGCCAGCAGCCGACAGCAGACCGGGGAGCTGTTTTTT
CDR3: CASSRQQTGELFF

D: -
V: TRBV7-9
size: few
J: TRBJ1-5
DNA: TGTGCCAGCAGCTCCGGGGTGAATAGCAATCAGCCCCAGCATTTT
CDR3: CASSSGVNSNQPQHF

D: TRBD1
V: TRBV27
size: -
J: TRBJ1-1
DNA: TGTGCCAGCAGTTTAAATCAGGGGGCGAACACTGAAGCTTTCTTT
CDR3: CASSLNQGANTEAFF

D: TRBD1
V: TRBV11-2
size: -
J: TRBJ1-1
DNA: TGTGCCAGCAGCTTAGGGGGACAGGCGCTCGAAGCTTTCTTT
CDR3: CASSLGGQALEAFF

D: -
V: TRBV29-1
size: -
J: TRBJ1-1
DNA: TGCAGCGTTGGGGGGGGTGGGAACACTGAAGCTTTCTTT
CDR3: CSVGGGGNTEAFF

D: -
V: TRBV27
size: -
J: TRBJ2-1
DNA: TGTGCCAGCAGTACGGGACTTCTTAACAATGAGCAGTTCTTC
CDR3: CASSTGLLNNEQFF

D: TRBD2
V: TRBV29-1
size: -
J: TRBJ2-5
DNA: TGCAGCGTGGGACTAGCGGGGGGCCCCCAAGAGACCCAGTACTTC
CDR3: CSVGLAGGPQETQYF

D: -
V: TRBV7-9
size: -
J: TRBJ2-7
DNA: TGTGCCAGCAGCTTACGGGGATACGAGCAGTACTTC
CDR3: CASSLRGYEQYF

D: TRBD1
V: TRBV9
size: -
J: TRBJ1-6
DNA: TGTGCCAGCAGCCTGACAGGGGGCAACTCACCCCTCCACTTT
CDR3: CASSLTGGNSPLHF

D: TRBD2
V: TRBV30
size: -
J: TRBJ2-1
DNA: TGTGCCTACCATTTTGGGGGGGGTTACAATGAGCAGTTCTTC
CDR3: CAYHFGGGYNEQFF

D: -
V: TRBV5-1
size: -
J: TRBJ1-4
DNA: TGCGCCAGCAGGGGGCGGGGGGGGGCTAATGAAAAACTGTTTTTT
CDR3: CASRGRGGANEKLFF

D: TRBD1
V: TRBV27
size: few
J: TRBJ1-1
DNA: TGTGCCAGCGGGTCAGTCTTCGGGACAGGGAACACTGAAGCTTTCTTT
CDR3: CASGSVFGTGNTEAFF

D: -
V: TRBV9
size: -
J: TRBJ1-6
DNA: TGTGCCAGCAGCGTAGCGGGGGAATTTTCACCCCTCCACTTT
CDR3: CASSVAGEFSPLHF

D: -
V: TRBV7-3
size: -
J: TRBJ2-3
DNA: TGTGCCTCAGGGGCTACGCGTGGCGATACGCAGTATTTT
CDR3: CASGATRGDTQYF

D: -
V: TRBV30
size: -
J: TRBJ1-1
DNA: TGTGCCTGGAGTGCAACAGCCATGAACACTGAAGCTTTCTTT
CDR3: CAWSATAMNTEAFF

D: TRBD1
V: TRBV6-1
size: -
J: TRBJ2-7
DNA: TGTGCCAGCAGCCTAATGGGACAGGGAGTCCACGAGCAGTACTTC
CDR3: CASSLMGQGVHEQYF

D: -
V: TRBV9
size: -
J: TRBJ2-2
DNA: TGTGCCAGCAGCGCCGGACACCCTAACGGGGAGCTGTTTTTT
CDR3: CASSAGHPNGELFF

D: -
V: TRBV6-5
size: once
J: TRBJ2-2
DNA: TGTGCCAGCAGCCACTCGGGAGCCGGGGAGCTGTTTTTT
CDR3: CASSHSGAGELFF

D: TRBD2
V: TRBV5-1
size: few
J: TRBJ2-4
DNA: TGCGCCAGCAGCCCGGGAGGACTAGCCAAAAACATTCAGTACTTC
CDR3: CASSPGGLAKNIQYF

D: -
V: TRBV19
size: -
J: TRBJ2-2
DNA: TGTGCCAGTACCCTGGGGGGGACAACGAACACCGGGGAGCTGTTTTTT
CDR3: CASTLGGTTNTGELFF

D: -
V: TRBV7-9
size: once
J: TRBJ1-1
DNA: TGTGCCAGCAGCGCCCCACAGGGTTTTACTGAAGCTTTCTTT
CDR3: CASSAPQGFTEAFF

D: TRBD1
V: TRBV7-3
size: -
J: TRBJ2-2
DNA: TGTGCCAGCAGCTTGTCCGGGACAGGAGGTCGGGAGCTGTTTTTT
CDR3: CASSLSGTGGRELFF

D: TRBD1
V: TRBV6-1
size: -
J: TRBJ2-5
DNA: TGTGCCAGCAGCCGACAGGGACGAGAGACCCAGTACTTC
CDR3: CASSRQGRETQYF

D: -
V: TRBV7-6
size: -
J: TRBJ2-2
DNA: TGTGCCAGCAGTTCCCCACAGGGTACCACCGGGGAGCTGTTTTTT
CDR3: CASSSPQGTTGELFF

D: TRBD1
V: TRBV6-1
size: -
J: TRBJ2-5
DNA: TGTGCCAGCAGTGAATGGGGACAGGTAGGCGGAGAGACCCAGTACTTC
CDR3: CASSEWGQVGGETQYF

D: TRBD1
V: TRBV12-5
size: -
J: TRBJ2-2
DNA: TGTGCTAGTGGTGACTCTGGGACAGGTGATACCGGGGAGCTGTTTTTT
CDR3: CASGDSGTGDTGELFF

D: -
V: TRBV4-1
size: -
J: TRBJ1-6
DNA: TGCGCCAGCAGCCCGAGCTTCACAGGGAACAATTCACCCCTCCACTTT
CDR3: CASSPSFTGNNSPLHF

D: -
V: TRBV14
size: -
J: TRBJ2-1
DNA: TGTGCCAGCAGCCAACCGGGACTTGAGGGGAATGAGCAGTTCTTC
CDR3: CASSQPGLEGNEQFF

D: -
V: TRBV6-4
size: medium-sized
J: TRBJ2-1
DNA: TGTGCCAGCTCCGCCGGGACTGTAGATGTGGATGAGCAGTTCTTC
CDR3: CASSAGTVDVDEQFF

D: TRBD1
V: TRBV9
size: -
J: TRBJ1-2
DNA: TGTGCCAGCAGCGTAGTCACAGGGGGCGTTGGCTACACCTTC
CDR3: CASSVVTGGVGYTF

D: TRBD1
V: TRBV11-3
size: -
J: TRBJ2-3
DNA: TGTGCCAGCAGTTCACAGGGGGCGTCTTCGGATACGCAGTATTTT
CDR3: CASSSQGASSDTQYF

D: -
V: TRBV6-5
size: -
J: TRBJ2-7
DNA: TGTGCCAGCAGTCCTCGGGACTTGATCCACTACGAGCAGTACTTC
CDR3: CASSPRDLIHYEQYF

D: -
V: TRBV18
size: -
J: TRBJ1-2
DNA: TGTGCCAGCTCACCACGAGAGAGAAACTATGGCTACACCTTC
CDR3: CASSPRERNYGYTF

D: TRBD2
V: TRBV6-1
size: -
J: TRBJ2-1
DNA: TGTGCCAGCCAGCAGTTGAGGACTAGCGAAAATGAGCAGTTCTTC
CDR3: CASQQLRTSENEQFF

D: TRBD1
V: TRBV6-1
size: -
J: TRBJ1-2
DNA: TGTGCCAGCAAGGGCTGGGACAGGGTACAGAACACCTTC
CDR3: CASKGWDRVQNTF

D: -
V: TRBV6-5
size: -
J: TRBJ2-5
DNA: TGTGCCAGCAGTTACGGAGAGGAGGGGGAGACCCAGTACTTC
CDR3: CASSYGEEGETQYF

D: -
V: TRBV6-1
size: -
J: TRBJ2-6
DNA: TGTGCCAGCAGTGAACAGGCGCCGACCTCTGGGGCCAACGTCCTGACTTTC
CDR3: CASSEQAPTSGANVLTF

D: TRBD2
V: TRBV29-1
size: -
J: TRBJ2-1
DNA: TGCAGCTTTGGACTAGCAGGTGAGCAGTTCTTC
CDR3: CSFGLAGEQFF

D: TRBD1
V: TRBV5-8
size: -
J: TRBJ2-3
DNA: TGTGCCAGCAAGCCGACAGGGTATAGCACAGATACGCAGTATTTT
CDR3: CASKPTGYSTDTQYF

D: TRBD2
V: TRBV5-8
size: -
J: TRBJ2-3
DNA: TGTGCCAGCAGCAACCCGAGCGGGAGGTTTAGGACAGATACGCAGTATTTT
CDR3: CASSNPSGRFRTDTQYF

D: -
V: TRBV2
size: -
J: TRBJ1-5
DNA: TGTGCCAGCAGTGTTACGGGTTTAGGCAATCAGCCCCAGCATTTT
CDR3: CASSVTGLGNQPQHF

D: -
V: TRBV12-5
size: -
J: TRBJ2-2
DNA: TGTGCTAGTGGGCAAGGGGCCGGGGAGCTGTTTTTT
CDR3: CASGQGAGELFF

D: -
V: TRBV7-2
size: -
J: TRBJ2-1
DNA: TGTGCCAGCAGCTTAGTGAGCGGCTCCTACAATGAGCAGTTCTTC
CDR3: CASSLVSGSYNEQFF